Below, 28 T cell receptor beta chains from the same sample are listed, as sequenced in a study of T cells in Graves' hyperthyroidism and ophthalmopathy (dated by TCRdb to 2018 to 2020). The library relied on multiplex PCR. Sequencing used an Illumina HiSeq 2000. Amplification of TCR beta CDR3 regions was carried out from RNA transcripts. A first-round RT-PCR of the TCR CDR3 used the HTBI primer set with the Qiagen OneStep RT-PCR kit. TCRdb redid the processing of the public reads, applying fastp at Q25 and MiXCR, and retained in-frame beta chains. Entries that share a CDR3 protein sequence are merged under the most common genes and DNA. The sample table lists hundreds of thousands of distinct CDR3 sequences, about 16% of them with a count of one. The ten largest account for 3% to 4% of the sample. Sequenced input: blood. The source of these receptors is a woman aged 25-40 years with Graves' hyperthyroidism.

This clonotype was detected ten times or more. The rearrangement uses TRBV28 and TRBJ1-5, with TRBD1 as a possible D gene (6 bases). Looked up from germline, CDR1 is MDHEN and CDR2 is SYDVKM. This CDR3 comprises 18 residues. V lost 1 base to trimming and J lost 0 bases, with 16 bases between them. In nucleotides, the CDR3 is TGTGCCAGCAGTTTATTCGGGGGCGCTTCGATTAGCAATCAGCCCCAGCATTTT. Amino acids: CASSLFGGASISNQPQHF.

There are many counts of this clonotype. J is TRBJ2-1 and V is TRBV24-1; 14 bases match TRBD2. The CDR3 spans 16 residues. Germline V gives CDR1 KGHDR, CDR2 SFDVKD. The J segment lost 9 bases and the V segment lost 2 bases, leaving 5 bases of the junction unmatched. The DNA of the CDR3 is TGTGCCACCAGTGATTATGGGACTAGCGGGAGAGGTGAGCAGTTCTTC. Translated: CATSDYGTSGRGEQFF.

The chain joins TRBV4-1 to TRBJ2-2; 8 bases are shared with TRBD1. The length of the CDR3 is 15 residues. Germline-derived CDR1 and CDR2 are MGHRA and YSYEKL. With 1 base clipped from V and 5 bases from J, the junction kept 3 bases outside the gene matches. CDR3 sequence (DNA): TGCGCCAGCAGCCAAGGACAGGGGAGGACCGGGGAGCTGTTTTTT. This sequence encodes CASSQGQGRTGELFF.

This clonotype has a handful of counts. The chain links TRBV10-3 to TRBJ2-3; weak D call: TRBD2 (5 bases). Germline V gene data show CDR1 as ENHRY and CDR2 as SYGVKD. The CDR3 has 14 amino acids. Trimming took 1 base from V and 7 from J, leaving 12 bases between them. CDR3 sequence reads: CAISEWGEGNTQYF. CDR3 in DNA: TGTGCCATCAGTGAGTGGGGAGAAGGAAATACGCAGTATTTT.

For this clonotype: A read error may be the cause here, since a much bigger clone is one base away. This sequence joins TRBV3-1 and TRBJ1-1; no firm D call. This CDR3 has 16 residues. V was cut by 1 base and J by 5 bases, with 17 bases left in between. Germline-derived CDR1 and CDR2 are LGHDT and YNNKEL (reference sequence). CDR3 region: CASSQVFRVSRTEAFF. CDR3 DNA: TGTGCCAGCAGCCAAGTCTTTCGGGTGTCGAGGACTGAAGCTTTCTTT.

This clonotype has a count of ten or more. V is TRBV7-2 and J is TRBJ2-7; D is uncertain. CDR3 length equals 12 residues. Germline CDR1 SGHTA, CDR2 FQGNSA. Trimming pared 1 base from V and 7 bases from J, leaving 8 bases between. CDR3 sequence: CASSLDSLEQYF. CDR3 DNA sequence: TGTGCCAGCAGCTTAGACAGCTTGGAGCAGTACTTC. The full variable domain, in which reference TRBV7-2 and TRBJ2-7 provide the parts outside the CDR3, is GAGVSQSPSNKVTEKGKDVELRCDPISGHTALYWYRQSLGQGLEFLIYFQGNSAPDKSGLPSDRFSAERTGGSVSTLTIQRTQQEDSAVYLCASSLDSLEQYFGPGTRLTVT.

This chain joins TRBV7-2 and TRBJ2-1, with 14 bases matching TRBD2. The end of the DNA fits TRBJ2-7 better, so the J call may be wrong. This CDR3 is 20 amino acids long. Germline V CDR1 and CDR2: SGHTA, FQGNSA. CDR3 nucleotides: TGTGCCAGCAGCTTAGTCCCGGGACTAGCGGGAGTAGGGCACTACAATGAGCAGTACTTC. Its translation is CASSLVPGLAGVGHYNEQYF.

This clonotype was recorded a few times. A much larger clone lies a single base off, so this may be a read error. As DNA, the CDR3 is TGTGCCAGCAGTTTTGGGGCGGGACGGGATTCCTACGAGCAGTACTTC. Its translation: CASSFGAGRDSYEQYF. The chain joins TRBV28 to TRBJ2-7; D is possibly TRBD2 (6 bases). Trimming pared 3 bases from V and 1 base from J, leaving 16 bases between. The CDR3 totals 16 residues. CDR1 and CDR2 (germline): MDHEN, SYDVKM.

This clonotype was seen at least ten times. The CDR3 coding sequence is TGTGCCGGACAGGCACCGGGACTCTATGGCTACACCTTC. Amino acid sequence: CAGQAPGLYGYTF. This chain links TRBV30 with TRBJ1-2, with 7 positions matching TRBD1. There are 13 residues in the CDR3. Germline values: CDR1 GTSNPN, CDR2 SVGIG (reference sequence). The V and J ends lost 8 bases and 4 bases, in that order; junction bases with no gene match: 10.

This clonotype was counted ten times or more. The genes are TRBV12-3 or TRBV12-4 and TRBJ1-1; the D is unclear. The CDR3 runs 14 residues. With 6 bases removed from V and 0 bases from J, the gap between germline ends came to 11 bases. The DNA of the CDR3 is TGTGCCAGCAGGACCTTGACGGTGAACACTGAAGCTTTCTTT. It translates to CASRTLTVNTEAFF.

The chain joins TRBV6-9 to TRBJ2-1; 8 bases line up with TRBD1. The junction had 13 bases not matched to a gene; V was cut back by 4 bases and J by 8 bases. Germline lookup yields CDR1 MNHGY and CDR2 SVAAGI. The CDR3 is 16 amino acids. CDR3 loop: CASSFHDRGLVDEQFF. For the CDR3, the DNA is TGTGCCAGCAGTTTTCACGACAGGGGTTTAGTGGATGAGCAGTTCTTC.

This clonotype was counted a few times. The chain joins TRBV20-1 to TRBJ2-4; D tentatively reads TRBD1 or TRBD2 (5 bases each). The V gene's germline CDR1 is DFQATT and CDR2 SNEGSKA (reference sequence). This CDR3 has 15 residues. V gave up 0 bases and J gave up 0 bases, with 9 bases separating them. Written as DNA, the CDR3 is TGCAGTGCTAGAGACCTGGGGGTAGCCAAAAACATTCAGTACTTC. This codes for CSARDLGVAKNIQYF.

This clonotype was observed at least ten times. The chain links TRBV19 to TRBJ1-1; D not certain. This CDR3 is 11 amino acids long. V was clipped by 3 bases and J by 8 bases, with 7 bases between them. From germline, CDR1 is LNHDA and CDR2 SQIVND (reference sequence). The CDR3 reads CASSIRREAFF. For the CDR3, the DNA is TGTGCCAGTAGTATCAGACGGGAAGCTTTCTTT.

In its sample, this clonotype was seen many times. The chain joins TRBV2 to TRBJ1-5; D remains ambiguous. The CDR3 is 14 amino acids. Germline CDR1 and CDR2: SNHLY and FYNNEI. Trimming took off 7 bases at V and 4 bases at J, with 14 bases between the two ends. CDR3 amino acids: CASNRLEGNQPQHF. The CDR3 nucleotides are TGTGCCAGCAACCGGTTGGAGGGAAATCAGCCCCAGCATTTT.

J is TRBJ2-2 and V is TRBV3-1, with 9 bases matching TRBD1. The CDR3 is 16 residues long. Germline values: CDR1 LGHDT, CDR2 YNNKEL (reference sequence). The J segment lost 4 bases and the V segment lost 2 bases, leaving 5 bases of the junction unmatched. This CDR3 reads CASSQYTGGFTGELFF. The CDR3 DNA follows: TGTGCCAGCAGCCAATATACAGGGGGCTTCACCGGGGAGCTGTTTTTT.

This clonotype was observed a few times. The chain links TRBV28 to TRBJ2-2, with D maybe TRBD1 (6 bases). CDR1 and CDR2 (germline): MDHEN, SYDVKM. The CDR3 contains 12 residues. Deletions cut 7 bases from V and 6 bases from J, with 9 bases between. This CDR3 reads CASNRAAGELFF. The CDR3 DNA follows: TGTGCCAGCAACAGGGCGGCCGGGGAGCTGTTTTTT.

This clonotype has at least ten counts. The rearrangement links TRBV3-1 to TRBJ2-1, with 14 positions matching TRBD2. CDR3 size: 16 residues. The J segment lost 7 bases and the V segment lost 4 bases, leaving 6 bases of the junction unmatched. Germline lookup yields CDR1 LGHDT and CDR2 YNNKEL (reference sequence). In DNA form, the CDR3 reads TGTGCCAGCAGCCGACTGGGACTAGCGGGAGTAAATGAGCAGTTCTTC. It encodes CASSRLGLAGVNEQFF.

The rearrangement links TRBV7-9 to TRBJ1-4; D is unresolved. CDR1 and CDR2 (germline): SEHNR, FQNEAQ (reference sequence). The CDR3 covers 14 residues. Trimming removed 5 bases at V and 7 bases at J, with 14 bases between. The DNA of the CDR3 is TGTGCCAGCAGCAACCCGTTTTCGGGTGAAAAACTGTTTTTT. Translation gives CASSNPFSGEKLFF.

V gene TRBV10-3 combines with J gene TRBJ2-7; 9 bases match TRBD2. The CDR3 totals 15 residues. With V trimmed by 4 bases and J by 3 bases, 7 bases remained unmatched. Germline V lookup: CDR1 ENHRY, CDR2 SYGVKD. DNA of the CDR3: TGTGCCATCAGTGGAGAGCTAGCGGGAATCTACGAGCAGTACTTC. It specifies CAISGELAGIYEQYF.

This clonotype was counted between two and nine times. The CDR3 coding sequence is TGTGCCAGCTCACTTCAGAGGACTAACAATGAGCAGTTCTTC. Protein: CASSLQRTNNEQFF. The J gene is TRBJ2-1, the V gene TRBV18; the D gene is possibly TRBD2 (6 bases). This CDR3 comprises 14 residues. Germline assignment: CDR1 KGHSH and CDR2 LQKENI. V shed 4 bases and J shed 5 bases, with 12 bases lying between them.

Ten or more counts support this clonotype. The J gene is TRBJ2-5, the V gene TRBV27; 8 bases agree with TRBD2. V shed 8 bases and J 5 bases; nucleotides not matched to a gene: 16. The CDR3 runs 16 residues. CDR1 and CDR2 (germline): MNHEY, SMNVEV (reference sequence). This chain's CDR3 is CASPPPTGRAMETQYF. DNA of the CDR3: TGTGCCAGCCCTCCCCCTACCGGGAGGGCCATGGAGACCCAGTACTTC.

Ten or more counts support this clonotype. The chain is built from TRBV7-2 and TRBJ1-1; a weak D match, TRBD1 (6 bases). The V gene's germline CDR1 is SGHTA and CDR2 FQGNSA. CDR3 size: 15 residues. Trimming took 3 bases from V and 2 from J, leaving 13 bases between them. CDR3 nucleotide sequence: TGTGCCAGCAGCTTGCGACGGGACACCAACACTGAAGCTTTCTTT. Amino acid sequence: CASSLRRDTNTEAFF.

This clonotype was found many times. The CDR3 loop is CASSDRGRVRYEQYF. The CDR3 coding sequence is TGTGCCAGCAGTGACAGGGGGCGCGTAAGGTACGAGCAGTACTTC. The rearrangement links TRBV2 to TRBJ2-7; TRBD1 aligns across 8 bases. Germline CDR1 and CDR2: SNHLY and FYNNEI. Germline trimming cut 3 bases from V and 4 bases from J; bases unmatched to any gene: 8. The CDR3 totals 15 residues.

This clonotype was counted at least ten times. The CDR3 loop is CASSPAGAHQPQHF. In DNA, the CDR3 is TGTGCCAGCAGCCCGGCTGGGGCCCATCAGCCCCAGCATTTT. V gene TRBV7-8 combines with J gene TRBJ1-5, with D perhaps TRBD1 (5 bases). V lost 5 bases and J lost 5, with 13 bases in between. The CDR3 runs to 14 residues. Germline V CDR1 and CDR2: SGHVS, FQNEAQ.

This clonotype was counted many times. The chain uses TRBV2 and TRBJ2-1; D may be TRBD1 or TRBD2 (5 bases each). CDR1 SNHLY and CDR2 FYNNEI come from the germline V gene. V was trimmed by 5 bases and J by 6 bases, leaving 20 bases between them. This CDR3 is built from 16 residues. The CDR3 nucleotides read TGTGCCAGCAGTAACAACCTAGAAAGGGACCTCAATGAGCAGTTCTTC. Translation: CASSNNLERDLNEQFF.

The chain is built from TRBV7-3 and TRBJ2-1; no clear D gene. Trimming left V 0 bases short and J 2 bases short, with 8 bases between. Germline V gene data show CDR1 as SGHTA and CDR2 as FQGTGA. The CDR3 length is 15 residues. CDR3 in amino acids: CASSLTVVAYNEQFF. Here the CDR3 DNA reads TGTGCCAGCAGCTTAACGGTGGTAGCCTACAATGAGCAGTTCTTC.

This clonotype showed up just a few times. V and J are TRBV27 and TRBJ2-3; 7 nucleotides align to TRBD1. CDR3 length: 16 residues. Germline V lookup: CDR1 MNHEY, CDR2 SMNVEV (reference sequence). J lost 3 bases, V lost 7 bases, and 13 bases had no gene match. CDR3 sequence: CASTSSGTDITDTQYF. The DNA of the CDR3 is TGTGCCAGCACCTCATCCGGGACAGACATAACAGATACGCAGTATTTT.

As regards this clonotype: A much larger clone lies a single base off, so this may be a read error. The CDR3 carries no conserved terminal phenylalanine or tryptophan, so it likely arises from a read error. The chain has TRBV20-1 and TRBJ2-1, with D maybe TRBD2 (6 bases). The germline V and J ends were trimmed by 7 bases and 10 bases, with 17 bases remaining between them. Germline-derived CDR1 and CDR2 are DFQATT and SNEGSKA (reference sequence). This CDR3 contains 12 residues. This CDR3 reads CSVVLGGWEQFS. The CDR3 nucleotides read TGCAGTGTAGTACTGGGAGGTTGGGAGCAGTTCTCC.